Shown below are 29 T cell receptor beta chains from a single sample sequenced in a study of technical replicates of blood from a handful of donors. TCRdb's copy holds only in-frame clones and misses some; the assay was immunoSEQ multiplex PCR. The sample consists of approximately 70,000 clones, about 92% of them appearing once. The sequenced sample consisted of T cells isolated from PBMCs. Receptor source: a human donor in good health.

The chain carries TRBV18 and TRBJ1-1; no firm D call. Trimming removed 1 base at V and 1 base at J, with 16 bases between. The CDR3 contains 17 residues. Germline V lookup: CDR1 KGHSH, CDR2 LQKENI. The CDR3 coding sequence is TGTGCCAGCTCACCACTTGGCTTTTGGGTAGCGAACACTGAAGCTTTCTTT. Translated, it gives CASSPLGFWVANTEAFF.

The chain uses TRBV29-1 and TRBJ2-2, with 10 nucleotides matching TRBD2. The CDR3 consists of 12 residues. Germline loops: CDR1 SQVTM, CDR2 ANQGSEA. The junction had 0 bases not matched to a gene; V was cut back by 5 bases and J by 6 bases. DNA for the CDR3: TGCAGCGTTCTAGCGGGAGCCGGGGAGCTGTTTTTT. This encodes CSVLAGAGELFF.

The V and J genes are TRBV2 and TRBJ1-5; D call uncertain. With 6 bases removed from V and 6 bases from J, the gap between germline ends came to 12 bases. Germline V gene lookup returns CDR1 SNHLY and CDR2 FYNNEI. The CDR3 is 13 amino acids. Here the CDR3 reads CASSVLFPQPQHF. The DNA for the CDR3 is TGTGCCAGCAGCGTATTATTCCCTCAGCCCCAGCATTTT. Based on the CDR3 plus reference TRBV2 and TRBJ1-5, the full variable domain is EPEVTQTPSHQVTQMGQEVILRCVPISNHLYFYWYRQILGQKVEFLVSFYNNEISEKSEIFDDQFSVERPDGSNFTLKIRSTKLEDSAMYFCASSVLFPQPQHFGDGTRLSIL.

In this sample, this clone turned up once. CDR3 DNA sequence: TGTGCCAGCAGCTTGGAGCTGGTACAGTACTTC. It translates to CASSLELVQYF. V usage is TRBV5-5 and J usage is TRBJ2-7; D is unresolved. CDR1 and CDR2 (germline): SGHKS, YYEKEE (reference sequence). The CDR3 has 11 amino acids. V lost 0 bases and J lost 10, with 8 bases in between.

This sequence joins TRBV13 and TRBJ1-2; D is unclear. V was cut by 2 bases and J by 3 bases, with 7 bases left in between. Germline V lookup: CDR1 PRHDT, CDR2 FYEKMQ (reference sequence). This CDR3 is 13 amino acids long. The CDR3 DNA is TGTGCCAGCAGCTTATACTCCTACTATGGCTACACCTTC. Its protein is CASSLYSYYGYTF. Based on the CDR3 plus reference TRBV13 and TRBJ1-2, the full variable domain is AAGVIQSPRHLIKEKRETATLKCYPIPRHDTVYWYQQGPGQDPQFLISFYEKMQSDKGSIPDRFSAQQFSDYHSELNMSSLELGDSALYFCASSLYSYYGYTFGSGTRLTVV.

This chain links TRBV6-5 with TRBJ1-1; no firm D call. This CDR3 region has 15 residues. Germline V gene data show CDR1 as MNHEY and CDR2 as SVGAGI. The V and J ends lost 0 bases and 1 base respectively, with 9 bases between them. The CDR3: CASSYSEGRNTEAFF. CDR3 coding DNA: TGTGCCAGCAGTTACTCTGAGGGTCGGAACACTGAAGCTTTCTTT.

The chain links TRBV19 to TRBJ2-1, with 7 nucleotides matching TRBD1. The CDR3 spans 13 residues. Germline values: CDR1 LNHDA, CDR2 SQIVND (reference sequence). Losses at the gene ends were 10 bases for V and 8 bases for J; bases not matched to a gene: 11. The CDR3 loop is CATKDRSRDEQFF. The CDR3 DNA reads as TGTGCCACTAAGGACAGGTCGAGGGATGAGCAGTTCTTC.

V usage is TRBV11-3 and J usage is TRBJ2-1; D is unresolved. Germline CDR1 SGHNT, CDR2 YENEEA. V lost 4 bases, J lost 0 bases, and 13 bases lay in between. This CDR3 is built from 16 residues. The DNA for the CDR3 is TGTGCCAGCAGCTACGTTAGCAGAGGCTCCTACAATGAGCAGTTCTTC. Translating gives CASSYVSRGSYNEQFF.

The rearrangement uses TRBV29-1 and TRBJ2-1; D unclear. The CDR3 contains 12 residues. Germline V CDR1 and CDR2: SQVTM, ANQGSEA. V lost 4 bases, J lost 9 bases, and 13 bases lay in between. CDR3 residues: CSVGRSSGEQFF. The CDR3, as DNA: TGCAGCGTTGGACGGTCCTCAGGTGAGCAGTTCTTC.

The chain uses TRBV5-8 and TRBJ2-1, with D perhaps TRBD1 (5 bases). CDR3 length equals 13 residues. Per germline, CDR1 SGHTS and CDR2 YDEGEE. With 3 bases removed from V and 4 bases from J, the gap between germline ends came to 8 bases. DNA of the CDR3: TGTGCCAGCAGCTACCCAGGGTACAATGAGCAGTTCTTC. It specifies CASSYPGYNEQFF.

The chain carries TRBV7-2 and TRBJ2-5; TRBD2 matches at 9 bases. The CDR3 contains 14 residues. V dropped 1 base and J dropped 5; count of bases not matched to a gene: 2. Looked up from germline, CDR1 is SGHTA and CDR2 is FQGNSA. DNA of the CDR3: TGTGCCAGCAGCTTAGGCAGCGGGGGGGAGACCCAGTACTTC. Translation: CASSLGSGGETQYF.

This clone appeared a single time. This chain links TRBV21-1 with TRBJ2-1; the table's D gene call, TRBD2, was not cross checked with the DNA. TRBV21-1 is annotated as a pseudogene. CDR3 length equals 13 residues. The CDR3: CASSNSGNDEQFF. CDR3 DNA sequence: TGTGCCAGCAGCAATAGCGGGAACGATGAGCAGTTCTTC.

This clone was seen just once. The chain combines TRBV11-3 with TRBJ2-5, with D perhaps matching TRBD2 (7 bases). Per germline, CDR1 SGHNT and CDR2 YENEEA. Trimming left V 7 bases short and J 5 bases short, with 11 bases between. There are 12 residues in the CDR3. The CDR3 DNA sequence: TGTGCCAGCAACGAGGGGGGGGAGACCCAGTACTTC. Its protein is CASNEGGETQYF.

This chain's CDR3 is CAWSSTGGPGDEQFF. The DNA for the CDR3 is TGTGCCTGGAGTTCGACAGGAGGCCCCGGGGATGAGCAGTTCTTC. This chain joins TRBV30 and TRBJ2-1; tentatively, D is TRBD1 (6 bases). CDR1 is GTSNPN, CDR2 SVGIG, per germline (reference sequence). V gave up 2 bases and J gave up 8 bases, with 19 bases separating them. The CDR3 runs to 15 residues.

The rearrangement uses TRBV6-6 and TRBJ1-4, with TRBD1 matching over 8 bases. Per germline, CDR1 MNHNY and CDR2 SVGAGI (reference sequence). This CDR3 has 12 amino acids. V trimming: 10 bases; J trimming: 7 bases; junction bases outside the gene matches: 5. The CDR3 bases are TGTGCCACCAGGACAGGGTCTGAAAAACTGTTTTTT. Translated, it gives CATRTGSEKLFF.

This chain's CDR3 is CAIGRGVHTEAFF. The CDR3 DNA reads as TGTGCCATTGGCAGGGGCGTCCACACTGAAGCTTTCTTT. The V and J genes are TRBV6-6 and TRBJ1-1; maybe TRBD1 (6 bases). The V end was cut by 10 bases, the J end by 3 bases, with 15 bases between. Germline V gives CDR1 MNHNY, CDR2 SVGAGI (reference sequence). CDR3 length equals 13 residues.

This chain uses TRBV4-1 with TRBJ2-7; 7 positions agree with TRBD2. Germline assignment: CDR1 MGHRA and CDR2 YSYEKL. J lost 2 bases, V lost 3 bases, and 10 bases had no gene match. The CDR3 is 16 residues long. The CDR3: CASSQIASGRTYEQYF. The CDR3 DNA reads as TGCGCCAGCAGCCAGATTGCTAGCGGAAGGACCTACGAGCAGTACTTC.

CDR3 residues: CASSVGATGTGGIYGYTF. The CDR3 nucleotides read TGTGCCAGCAGCGTAGGAGCCACAGGGACAGGGGGTATCTATGGCTACACCTTC. The chain links TRBV9 to TRBJ1-2, with 11 bases matching TRBD1. J gave up 4 bases and V 0 bases, and 11 bases lay outside the gene matches. The CDR3 runs 18 residues. Germline values: CDR1 SGDLS, CDR2 YYNGEE.

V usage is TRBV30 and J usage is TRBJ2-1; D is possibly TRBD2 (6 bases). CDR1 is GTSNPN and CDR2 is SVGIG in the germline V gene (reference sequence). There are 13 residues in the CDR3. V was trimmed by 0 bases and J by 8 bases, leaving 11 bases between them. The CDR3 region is CAWSVGWGDEQFF. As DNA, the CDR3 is TGTGCCTGGAGTGTAGGGTGGGGGGATGAGCAGTTCTTC.

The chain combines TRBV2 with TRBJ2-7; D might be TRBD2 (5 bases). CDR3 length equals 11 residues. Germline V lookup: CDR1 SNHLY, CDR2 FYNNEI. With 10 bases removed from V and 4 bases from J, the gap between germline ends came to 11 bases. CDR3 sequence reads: CAITSGYEQYF. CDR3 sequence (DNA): TGTGCCATCACCTCGGGGTACGAGCAGTACTTC.

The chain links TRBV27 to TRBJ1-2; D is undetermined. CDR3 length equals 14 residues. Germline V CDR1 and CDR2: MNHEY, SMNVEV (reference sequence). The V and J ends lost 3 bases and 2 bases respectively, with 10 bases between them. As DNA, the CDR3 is TGTGCCAGCAGTTTCGCGGGCAAGAACTATGGCTACACCTTC. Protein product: CASSFAGKNYGYTF.

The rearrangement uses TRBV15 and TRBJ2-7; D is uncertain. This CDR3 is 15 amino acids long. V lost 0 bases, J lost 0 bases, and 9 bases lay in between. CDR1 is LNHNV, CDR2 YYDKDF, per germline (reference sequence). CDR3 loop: CATSRDWQDSYEQYF. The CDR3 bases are TGTGCCACCAGCAGAGATTGGCAGGACTCCTACGAGCAGTACTTC.

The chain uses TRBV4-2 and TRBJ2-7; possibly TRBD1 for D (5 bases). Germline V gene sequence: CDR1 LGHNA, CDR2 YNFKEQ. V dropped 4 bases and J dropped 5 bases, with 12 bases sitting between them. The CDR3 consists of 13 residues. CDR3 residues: CASSPSMGHEQYF. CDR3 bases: TGTGCCAGCAGCCCCAGCATGGGGCACGAGCAGTACTTC.

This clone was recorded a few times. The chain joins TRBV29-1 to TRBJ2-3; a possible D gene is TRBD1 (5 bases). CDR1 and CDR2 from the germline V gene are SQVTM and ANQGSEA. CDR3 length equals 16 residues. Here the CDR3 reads CSTRTNPQLLRSTQYF. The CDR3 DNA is TGCAGTACGCGGACAAACCCCCAGTTGCTTCGATCTACGCAGTATTTT.

CDR3 region: CAVSEVSKEKLFF. CDR3 sequence (DNA): TGTGCGGTTTCCGAGGTCAGTAAAGAAAAACTGTTTTTT. This sequence joins TRBV28 and TRBJ1-4, with D hard to call. CDR3 size: 13 residues. Germline lookup yields CDR1 MDHEN and CDR2 SYDVKM.

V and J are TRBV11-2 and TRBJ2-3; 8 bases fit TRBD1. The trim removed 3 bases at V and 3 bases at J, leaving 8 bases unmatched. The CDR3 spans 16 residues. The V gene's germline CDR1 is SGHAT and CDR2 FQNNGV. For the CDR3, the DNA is TGTGCCAGCAGCTTTTTCCGGGACAGGCGAACAGATACGCAGTATTTT. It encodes CASSFFRDRRTDTQYF.

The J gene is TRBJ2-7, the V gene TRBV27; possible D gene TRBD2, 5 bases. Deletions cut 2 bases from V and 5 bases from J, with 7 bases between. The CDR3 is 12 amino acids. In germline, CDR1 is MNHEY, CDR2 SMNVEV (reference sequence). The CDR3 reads CASSLSGDEQYF. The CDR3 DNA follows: TGTGCCAGCAGTTTAAGCGGAGACGAGCAGTACTTC.

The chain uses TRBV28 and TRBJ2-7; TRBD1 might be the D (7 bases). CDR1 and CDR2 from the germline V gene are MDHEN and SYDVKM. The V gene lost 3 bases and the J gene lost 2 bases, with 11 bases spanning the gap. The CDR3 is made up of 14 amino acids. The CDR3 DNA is TGTGCCAGCAGTTTTGCGGGGACAGCCTACGAGCAGTACTTC. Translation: CASSFAGTAYEQYF.

CDR3 bases: TGTGCCAGCAGTGATGCAGGGGTGATCTACGAGCAGTACTTC. This encodes CASSDAGVIYEQYF. The chain is built from TRBV2 and TRBJ2-7; D is perhaps TRBD1 (6 bases). The ends were cut back, 3 bases at V and 3 bases at J, with 12 bases in the middle. The CDR3 totals 14 residues. Germline V gene sequence: CDR1 SNHLY, CDR2 FYNNEI. Complete variable domain (other parts from reference TRBV2 and TRBJ2-7): EPEVTQTPSHQVTQMGQEVILRCVPISNHLYFYWYRQILGQKVEFLVSFYNNEISEKSEIFDDQFSVERPDGSNFTLKIRSTKLEDSAMYFCASSDAGVIYEQYFGPGTRLTVT.